These 26 T cell receptor beta chains were sequenced from one sample in a study of T cell clonotyping in hematopoietic cell transplantation. Here immunoSEQ multiplex PCR was the method, and the copy in TCRdb shows in-frame clones only, minus some. Among more than 12,000 clones listed, over 75% were seen once. The sequences come from PBMCs, collected 100 days after allogeneic stem cell transplant. The receptor set was obtained from a male patient in his fifties who had an allogeneic stem cell transplant from an unrelated donor, so T cells may come from the graft donor. Some clones in this sample may be carry-over from other donors' samples.

This rearrangement joins TRBV4-1 to TRBJ1-2; D is ambiguous. The CDR3 covers 14 residues. Per germline, CDR1 MGHRA and CDR2 YSYEKL. Deletions cut 0 bases from V and 7 bases from J, with 12 bases between. The CDR3 nucleotides are TGCGCCAGCAGCCAAGAACCCGGGAGCACTGGCTACACCTTC. Encoded protein: CASSQEPGSTGYTF.

The genes are TRBV25-1 and TRBJ1-2; 8 positions agree with TRBD1. Germline lookup yields CDR1 MGHDK and CDR2 SYGVNS. With 6 bases clipped from V and 1 base from J, the junction kept 4 bases outside the gene matches. This CDR3 comprises 14 residues. CDR3 coding DNA: TGTGCCAGCAGGCCCGACAGGGGTAACTATGGCTACACCTTC. This gives the protein CASRPDRGNYGYTF.

The CDR3, as DNA: TGTGCCTGGAGTATGGGGCTAGCGGGGCGTATCGGGGAGCTGTTTTTT. Translating it yields CAWSMGLAGRIGELFF. The chain couples TRBV30 to TRBJ2-2, with 9 bases that match TRBD2. The CDR3 consists of 16 residues. After removal of 2 bases from V and 7 bases from J, the junction contained 11 bases not matched to a gene. Looked up from germline, CDR1 is GTSNPN and CDR2 is SVGIG (reference sequence).

The genes are TRBV30 and TRBJ2-3; 10 bases agree with TRBD2. The CDR3 has 16 residues. In germline, CDR1 is GTSNPN, CDR2 SVGIG (reference sequence). J gave up 2 bases and V 5 bases, and 10 bases lay outside the gene matches. CDR3: CAWSDSGRSFTDTQYF. DNA for the CDR3: TGTGCCTGGTCGGATAGCGGGAGGTCATTCACAGATACGCAGTATTTT.

The chain has TRBV7-3 and TRBJ2-7; 7 nucleotides line up with TRBD1. The germline gives CDR1 SGHTA, CDR2 FQGTGA. The CDR3 runs 13 residues. J was trimmed by 9 bases and V by 1 base; bases with no gene match: 6. CDR3 DNA: TGTGCCAGCAGCTTAAGACAGGGCACGTGGCAGTACTTC. It specifies CASSLRQGTWQYF.

Worth noting for this clone: The junction departs from the called germline gene at one end, perhaps through a read error. The chain couples TRBV27 to TRBJ2-7; D uncertain. The CDR3 runs 13 residues. The germline V gene encodes CDR1 MNHEY and CDR2 SMNVEV (reference sequence). The CDR3 is CASSSYSSHEQYF. The CDR3 nucleotides are TGTGCCAGCAGTTCGTATAGCTCCCACGAGCAGTACTTC.

The rearrangement uses TRBV10-3 and TRBJ2-7; the D call may be TRBD1 or TRBD2 (5 bases each). The CDR3 totals 12 residues. Per germline, CDR1 ENHRY and CDR2 SYGVKD. V was cut by 8 bases and J by 7 bases, with 15 bases left in between. CDR3 protein: CAIRDGAFEQYF. In nucleotides, the CDR3 is TGTGCCATCCGGGATGGGGCGTTTGAGCAGTACTTC.

This sequence joins TRBV5-8 and TRBJ2-1; tentatively, D is TRBD1 (6 bases). The CDR3 spans 12 residues. Germline V CDR1 and CDR2: SGHTS, YDEGEE. Trimming shortened V by 4 bases and J by 12 bases, and 14 bases separated the two germline ends. The CDR3 reads CASSPGEMGQFF. CDR3 sequence (DNA): TGTGCCAGCAGCCCAGGGGAGATGGGGCAGTTCTTC.

This chain connects TRBV28 to TRBJ1-5, with a tentative D call TRBD1 (5 bases). Germline assignment: CDR1 MDHEN and CDR2 SYDVKM. Trimming stripped 2 bases from V and 5 bases from J, with 10 bases between. The CDR3 is made up of 14 amino acids. CDR3 in amino acids: CASSLGAGYQPQHF. The CDR3 nucleotides read TGTGCCAGCAGTTTAGGGGCAGGGTATCAGCCCCAGCATTTT.

A few counts support this clone. This chain connects TRBV2 to TRBJ2-7; D is possibly TRBD1 (6 bases). Germline V gives CDR1 SNHLY, CDR2 FYNNEI. The CDR3 totals 15 residues. V lost 2 bases and J 7 bases, leaving 18 bases between the germline ends. The CDR3 sequence: CASSEILGGLGEQYF. CDR3 DNA sequence: TGTGCCAGCAGTGAAATTCTAGGGGGTTTGGGGGAGCAGTACTTC. Complete variable domain (other parts from reference TRBV2 and TRBJ2-7): EPEVTQTPSHQVTQMGQEVILRCVPISNHLYFYWYRQILGQKVEFLVSFYNNEISEKSEIFDDQFSVERPDGSNFTLKIRSTKLEDSAMYFCASSEILGGLGEQYFGPGTRLTVT.

The rearrangement joins TRBV11-2 to TRBJ2-3; D might be TRBD2 (6 bases). The germline CDR1 and CDR2 sequences are SGHAT and FQNNGV. This CDR3 has 14 amino acids. V was trimmed by 0 bases and J by 5 bases, leaving 9 bases between them. CDR3 bases: TGTGCCAGCAGCTTAGAGTCGGGGGTAGATACGCAGTATTTT. Translation: CASSLESGVDTQYF.

This chain uses TRBV11-2 with TRBJ2-4, with TRBD2 matching 9 bases. Per germline, CDR1 SGHAT and CDR2 FQNNGV. Trimming removed 5 bases from V and 8 bases from J; junction bases left unmatched: 16. This CDR3 spans 17 amino acids. In DNA, the CDR3 is TGTGCCAGCAGCCTAGGGGGTAGCGGGAGTATCGCAGACATTCAGTACTTC. Protein product: CASSLGGSGSIADIQYF.

The V gene is TRBV7-6, the J gene TRBJ2-5; D is uncertain. The CDR3 contains 14 residues. CDR1 is SGHVS, CDR2 FNYEAQ, per germline. Trimming removed 3 bases from V and 2 bases from J, with 10 bases in between. The CDR3 spells CASSLGWAQETQYF. DNA of the CDR3: TGTGCCAGCAGCTTGGGGTGGGCACAAGAGACCCAGTACTTC. The variable domain in full, with the rest retrieved from reference TRBV7-6 and TRBJ2-5, is GAGVSQSPRYKVTKRGQDVALRCDPISGHVSLYWYRQALGQGPEFLTYFNYEAQQDKSGLPNDRFSAERPEGSISTLTIQRTEQRDSAMYRCASSLGWAQETQYFGPGTRLLVL.

The rearrangement uses TRBV5-6 and TRBJ1-4, with D hard to call. There are 14 residues in the CDR3. The germline CDR1 and CDR2 sequences are SGHDT and YYEEEE. V gave up 0 bases and J gave up 2 bases, with 5 bases separating them. In DNA form, the CDR3 reads TGTGCCAGCAGCTTGGGGGATACTAATGAAAAACTGTTTTTT. Translation: CASSLGDTNEKLFF.

This chain uses TRBV14 with TRBJ1-3; 9 bases map to TRBD1. CDR3 length: 18 amino acids. With 4 bases clipped from V and 2 bases from J, the junction kept 12 bases outside the gene matches. The germline V gene encodes CDR1 SGHDN and CDR2 FVKESK. CDR3 residues: CASSLAGTGFGTGNTIYF. In DNA, the CDR3 is TGTGCCAGCAGCCTCGCCGGGACAGGGTTTGGTACTGGAAACACCATATATTTT.

V is TRBV9 and J is TRBJ1-1, with 7 bases identical to TRBD1. The CDR3 runs to 12 residues. Germline-derived CDR1 and CDR2 are SGDLS and YYNGEE. The V segment lost 4 bases and the J segment 8 bases; nucleotides outside the gene matches: 5. The CDR3 reads CASSPQGGEAFF. In nucleotides, the CDR3 is TGTGCCAGCAGCCCGCAAGGGGGCGAAGCTTTCTTT.

The chain uses TRBV10-3 and TRBJ2-7; 10 nucleotides match TRBD2. V shed 3 bases and J 2 bases; nucleotides not matched to a gene: 1. Germline values: CDR1 ENHRY, CDR2 SYGVKD. This CDR3 has 14 amino acids. The CDR3 bases are TGTGCCATCAGTGAAGCGGGGGGGGCCTACGAGCAGTACTTC. The encoded protein is CAISEAGGAYEQYF.

J is TRBJ2-7 and V is TRBV28, with D unresolved. With 4 bases removed from V and 3 bases from J, the gap between germline ends came to 4 bases. The CDR3 has 11 residues. Germline assignment: CDR1 MDHEN and CDR2 SYDVKM. The CDR3 region is CASSSYYEQYF. The CDR3 bases are TGTGCCAGCAGTTCCTACTACGAGCAGTACTTC.

This clone was seen a few times. The V and J genes are TRBV28 and TRBJ2-7, with 8 bases lining up with TRBD1. Losses at the gene ends were 3 bases for V and 5 bases for J; bases not matched to a gene: 6. CDR1 is MDHEN, CDR2 SYDVKM, per germline. The CDR3 is 14 amino acids. The CDR3 sequence is CASSLNRGSDEQYF. The CDR3 bases are TGTGCCAGCAGTTTGAACAGGGGGAGCGACGAGCAGTACTTC.

CDR3 coding DNA: TGTGCCAGCAGCTTGGGCCAGGGACCAAACCGCGAGCAGTACTTC. Translated: CASSLGQGPNREQYF. J is TRBJ2-7 and V is TRBV5-4, with D perhaps assigned TRBD1 or TRBD2 (5 bases each). Germline CDR1 reads SGHNT; CDR2 reads YYREEE (reference sequence). The CDR3 runs to 15 residues. The ends were cut back, 0 bases at V and 6 bases at J, with 16 bases in the middle.

The chain joins TRBV5-6 to TRBJ2-7; possible D gene TRBD1, 5 bases. The CDR3 has 14 amino acids. Germline V gene data show CDR1 as SGHDT and CDR2 as YYEEEE. V gave up 1 base and J gave up 2 bases, with 10 bases separating them. For the CDR3, the DNA is TGTGCCAGCAGCTTGTCAGGGTTCCCCTACGAGCAGTACTTC. Protein sequence: CASSLSGFPYEQYF.

The chain carries TRBV6-5 and TRBJ2-1, with D hard to call. V dropped 6 bases and J dropped 9 bases, with 15 bases sitting between them. Germline CDR1 MNHEY, CDR2 SVGAGI. The CDR3 has 13 residues. The CDR3 loop is CASSNGLLGEQFF. The DNA of the CDR3 is TGTGCCAGCAGCAACGGCCTATTGGGTGAGCAGTTCTTC.

The chain carries TRBV7-3 and TRBJ2-7; D possibly corresponds to TRBD2 (6 bases). The germline CDR1 and CDR2 sequences are SGHTA and FQGTGA. This CDR3 is 13 amino acids long. V was pared by 2 bases and J by 6 bases, with 11 bases between. The CDR3 loop reads CASSLAGSSEQYF. For the CDR3, the DNA is TGTGCCAGCAGCTTAGCGGGGAGCTCCGAGCAGTACTTC.

This chain joins TRBV5-6 and TRBJ2-1; no reliable D call. V shed 0 bases and J shed 7 bases, with 8 bases lying between them. The CDR3 is made up of 13 amino acids. From germline, CDR1 is SGHDT and CDR2 YYEEEE. CDR3 coding DNA: TGTGCCAGCAGCTTGGCAGACCGAAATGAGCAGTTCTTC. Translation: CASSLADRNEQFF.

The V gene is TRBV7-2, the J gene TRBJ1-5, with 7 positions matching TRBD1. This CDR3 contains 18 residues. The germline CDR1 and CDR2 sequences are SGHTA and FQGNSA. V shed 1 base and J 0 bases; nucleotides not matched to a gene: 9. CDR3 protein: CASSLVPGGIYSNQPQHF. CDR3 nucleotide sequence: TGTGCCAGCAGCTTAGTTCCAGGGGGAATATATAGCAATCAGCCCCAGCATTTT.

The rearrangement joins TRBV7-2 to TRBJ2-7, with D unclear. Germline values: CDR1 SGHTA, CDR2 FQGNSA. Trimming removed 1 base from V and 1 base from J, with 8 bases in between. This CDR3 is 14 amino acids long. Written as DNA, the CDR3 is TGTGCCAGCAGCTTAGAAAAGAGTTCCTACGAGCAGTACTTC. Its translation: CASSLEKSSYEQYF.